This TCR beta chain stems from a study of response to subunit inactivated influenza vaccine. Regarding the study as a whole: It was the authors' suggestion that each seasonal influenza vaccination recruits few new T cells.

In regard to this clonotype: No antigen is known for it.

MiXCR was run by TCRdb on the RT-PCR reads, yielding one entry per CDR3 protein. The sample yields some 500,000 distinct CDR3 sequences, over 25% seen once. The CDR3 covers 15 residues. The germline V gene has CDR1 DFQATT and CDR2 SNEGSKA (reference sequence). Unmatched junction bases numbered 7, after V lost 1 base and J lost 4 bases. The sequencing used CD4+ T cells sorted from PBMCs, collected roughly 5 days after vaccination. This TCR was sampled from a man aged 45-65 years who received an inactivated influenza vaccine. The chain links TRBV20-1 to TRBJ2-3, with 8 positions matching TRBD2. In nucleotides, the CDR3 is TGCAGTGCTAGAGGGCAGCGGGGGTTCGCAGATACGCAGTATTTT. It yields the protein CSARGQRGFADTQYF.